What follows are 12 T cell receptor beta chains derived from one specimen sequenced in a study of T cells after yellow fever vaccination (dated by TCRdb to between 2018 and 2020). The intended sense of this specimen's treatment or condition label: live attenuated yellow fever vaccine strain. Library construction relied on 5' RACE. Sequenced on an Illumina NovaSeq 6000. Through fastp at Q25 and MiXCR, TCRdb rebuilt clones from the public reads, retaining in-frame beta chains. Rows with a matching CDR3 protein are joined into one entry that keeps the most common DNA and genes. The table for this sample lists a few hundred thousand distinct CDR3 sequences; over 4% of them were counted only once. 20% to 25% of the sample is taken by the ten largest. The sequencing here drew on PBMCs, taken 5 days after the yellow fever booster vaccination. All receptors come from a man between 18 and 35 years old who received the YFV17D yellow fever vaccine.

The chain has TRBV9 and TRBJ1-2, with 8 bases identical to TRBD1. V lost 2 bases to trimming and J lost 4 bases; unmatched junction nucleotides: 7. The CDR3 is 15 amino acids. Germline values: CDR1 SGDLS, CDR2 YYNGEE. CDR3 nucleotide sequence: TGTGCCAGCAGCGTTGGTCAGGGGGCCGCCTATGGCTACACCTTC. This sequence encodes CASSVGQGAAYGYTF. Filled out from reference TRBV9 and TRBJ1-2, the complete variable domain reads DSGVTQTPKHLITATGQRVTLRCSPRSGDLSVYWYQQSLDQGLQFLIQYYNGEERAKGNILERFSAQQFPDLHSELNLSSLELGDSALYFCASSVGQGAAYGYTFGSGTRLTVV.

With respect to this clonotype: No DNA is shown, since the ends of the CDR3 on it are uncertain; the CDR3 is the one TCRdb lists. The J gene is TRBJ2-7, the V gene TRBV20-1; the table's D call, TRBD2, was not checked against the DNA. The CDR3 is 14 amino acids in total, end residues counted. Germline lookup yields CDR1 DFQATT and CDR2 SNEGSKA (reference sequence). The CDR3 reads CSASGLRYDCEQYF.

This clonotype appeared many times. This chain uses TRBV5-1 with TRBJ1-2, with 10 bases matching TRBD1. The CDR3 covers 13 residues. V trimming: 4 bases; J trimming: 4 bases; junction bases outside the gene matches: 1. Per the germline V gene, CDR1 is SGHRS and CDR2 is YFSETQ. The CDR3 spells CASSGDRGYGYTF. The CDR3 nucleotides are TGCGCCAGCAGCGGGGACAGGGGCTATGGCTACACCTTC. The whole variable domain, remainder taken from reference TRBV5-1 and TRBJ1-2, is KAGVTQTPRYLIKTRGQQVTLSCSPISGHRSVSWYQQTPGQGLQFLFEYFSETQRNKGNFPGRFSGRQFSNSRSEMNVSTLELGDSALYLCASSGDRGYGYTFGSGTRLTVV.

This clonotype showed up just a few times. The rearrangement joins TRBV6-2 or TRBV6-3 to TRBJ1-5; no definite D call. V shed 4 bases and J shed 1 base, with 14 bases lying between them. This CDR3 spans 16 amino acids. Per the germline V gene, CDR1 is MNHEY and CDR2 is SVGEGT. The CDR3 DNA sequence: TGTGCCAGCAGTTTTAGAGTCGGGCAGAGCAATCAGCCCCAGCATTTT. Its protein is CASSFRVGQSNQPQHF.

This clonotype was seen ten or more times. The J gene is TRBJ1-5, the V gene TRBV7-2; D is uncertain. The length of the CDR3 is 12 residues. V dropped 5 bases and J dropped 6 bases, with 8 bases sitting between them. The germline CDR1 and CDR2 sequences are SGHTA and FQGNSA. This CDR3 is CASSLMGQPQHF. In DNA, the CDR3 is TGTGCCAGCAGCCTCATGGGTCAGCCCCAGCATTTT.

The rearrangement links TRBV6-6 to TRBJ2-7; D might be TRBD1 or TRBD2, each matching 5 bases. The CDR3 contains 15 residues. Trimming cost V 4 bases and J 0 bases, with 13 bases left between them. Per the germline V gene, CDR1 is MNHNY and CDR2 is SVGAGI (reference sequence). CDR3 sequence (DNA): TGTGCCAGCAGTTTTACCGGGACGCACTCCTACGAGCAGTACTTC. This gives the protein CASSFTGTHSYEQYF.

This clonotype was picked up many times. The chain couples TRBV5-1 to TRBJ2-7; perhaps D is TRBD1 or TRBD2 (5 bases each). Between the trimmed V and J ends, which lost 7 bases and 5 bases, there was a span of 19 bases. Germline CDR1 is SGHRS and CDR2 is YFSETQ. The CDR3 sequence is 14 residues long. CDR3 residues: CASRRAGIVNEQYF. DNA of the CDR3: TGCGCCAGCCGGCGGGCAGGGATTGTCAACGAGCAGTACTTC.

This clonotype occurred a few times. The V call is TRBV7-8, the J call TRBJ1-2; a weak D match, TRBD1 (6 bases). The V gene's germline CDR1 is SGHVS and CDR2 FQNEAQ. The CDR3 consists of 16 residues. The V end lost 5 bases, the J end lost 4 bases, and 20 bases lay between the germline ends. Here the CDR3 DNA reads TGTGCCAGCAGCCCCAACAGGGTTTTCTTGAGCTATGGCTACACCTTC. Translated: CASSPNRVFLSYGYTF.

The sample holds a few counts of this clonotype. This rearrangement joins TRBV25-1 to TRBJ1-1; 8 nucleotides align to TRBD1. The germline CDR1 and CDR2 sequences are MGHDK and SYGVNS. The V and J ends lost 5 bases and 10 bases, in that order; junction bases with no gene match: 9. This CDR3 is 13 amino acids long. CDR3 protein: CASSRQGARVAFF. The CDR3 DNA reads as TGTGCCAGCAGTAGGCAGGGGGCGAGGGTAGCTTTCTTT.

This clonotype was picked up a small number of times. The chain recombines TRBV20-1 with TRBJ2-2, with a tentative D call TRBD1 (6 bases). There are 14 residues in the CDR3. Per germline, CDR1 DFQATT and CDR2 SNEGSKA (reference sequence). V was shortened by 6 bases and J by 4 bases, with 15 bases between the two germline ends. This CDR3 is CSALQGFGTGELFF. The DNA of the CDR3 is TGCAGTGCGTTACAGGGATTCGGCACCGGGGAGCTGTTTTTT.

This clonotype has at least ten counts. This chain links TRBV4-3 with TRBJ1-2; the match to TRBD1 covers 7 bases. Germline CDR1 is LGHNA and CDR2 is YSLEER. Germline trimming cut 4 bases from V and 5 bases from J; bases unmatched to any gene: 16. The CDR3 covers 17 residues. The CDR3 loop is CASSPETTGNGVYGYTF. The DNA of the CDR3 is TGCGCCAGCAGCCCAGAAACGACAGGGAACGGTGTTTATGGCTACACCTTC.

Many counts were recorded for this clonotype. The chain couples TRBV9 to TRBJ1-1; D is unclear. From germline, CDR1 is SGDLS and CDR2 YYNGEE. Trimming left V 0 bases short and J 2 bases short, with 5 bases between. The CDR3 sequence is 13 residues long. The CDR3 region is CASSVDANTEAFF. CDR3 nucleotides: TGTGCCAGCAGCGTAGATGCTAACACTGAAGCTTTCTTT.